These 30 T cell receptor beta chains were sequenced from one sample in a study of T-cell memory formation after mild COVID-19. MiXCR, run by TCRdb on the 5' RACE reads, gives a single entry per CDR3 protein. This sample has around 34,000 distinct CDR3 sequences, with 7% to 9.5% found just once. Input material: PBMCs or a T cell subset sorted from them (not recorded which). All receptors come from a man aged 18-30 years who had mild COVID-19 (a few samples of this study predate the infection). Cell type and time point are not known.

This clonotype was seen many times. This chain joins TRBV10-3 and TRBJ2-5, with a tentative D call TRBD1 (5 bases). In germline, CDR1 is ENHRY, CDR2 SYGVKD. The CDR3 runs 15 residues. Trimming shortened V by 0 bases and J by 4 bases, and 12 bases separated the two germline ends. CDR3 nucleotides: TGTGCCATCAGTGAGTCGGGGCACCACTTAGAGACCCAGTACTTC. Its protein product is CAISESGHHLETQYF.

The gene calls are TRBV18 and TRBJ1-2; 8 bases map to TRBD1. CDR1 and CDR2 (germline): KGHSH, LQKENI. The CDR3 spans 15 residues. The trim removed 2 bases at V and 6 bases at J, leaving 8 bases unmatched. CDR3 bases: TGTGCCAGCTCACCAACGGGACAGGATGGGGATGGCTACACCTTC. It encodes CASSPTGQDGDGYTF.

This clonotype was seen ten or more times. V usage is TRBV9 and J usage is TRBJ2-1; D not resolved. The CDR3 covers 14 residues. V lost 5 bases and J lost 0, with 9 bases in between. Germline V gene lookup returns CDR1 SGDLS and CDR2 YYNGEE. In nucleotides, the CDR3 is TGTGCCAGCAGGCAGGTTAGCTCCTACAATGAGCAGTTCTTC. This codes for CASRQVSSYNEQFF.

This clonotype was seen repeatedly, ten times or more. This sequence joins TRBV6-1 and TRBJ1-5, with a weak D call TRBD1 (5 bases). Germline V gene sequence: CDR1 MNHNS, CDR2 SASEGT. The CDR3 length is 14 residues. Trimming cost V 3 bases and J 6 bases, with 12 bases left between them. The CDR3 here is CASSEVGQGQPQHF. CDR3 nucleotide sequence: TGTGCCAGCAGTGAGGTGGGGCAAGGTCAGCCCCAGCATTTT.

There are many counts of this clonotype. The J gene is TRBJ2-3, the V gene TRBV7-8, with TRBD2 matching 14 bases. From germline, CDR1 is SGHVS and CDR2 FQNEAQ. V gave up 0 bases and J gave up 4 bases; unmatched junction bases: 12. CDR3 length: 20 amino acids. CDR3 sequence (DNA): TGTGCCAGCAGCTTAGCGCTAGGGACTAGCGGGGGCCCATTAGCAGATACGCAGTATTTT. Amino acid sequence: CASSLALGTSGGPLADTQYF.

The sample holds many counts of this clonotype. This rearrangement joins TRBV23-1 to TRBJ2-6; TRBD1 agrees at 9 bases. TRBV23-1 is an ORF, and what it does is uncertain. The CDR3 covers 14 residues. V shed 2 bases, J shed 18 bases, and the junction held 11 bases outside the gene matches. For the CDR3, the DNA is TGCGCCAGCAGTCAAGCGCCACAGAGGACAGGGGCGACTTTC. Its protein product is CASSQAPQRTGATF.

There are many counts of this clonotype. The CDR3 nucleotides are TGTGCCAGCAGTGAAAGGGGGGGGGAAAAGAACACTGAAGCTTTCTTT. Protein product: CASSERGGEKNTEAFF. V and J are TRBV2 and TRBJ1-1, with D perhaps matching TRBD1 (6 bases). The CDR3 spans 16 residues. V was trimmed by 2 bases and J by 1 base, leaving 14 bases between them. Germline V lookup: CDR1 SNHLY, CDR2 FYNNEI.

In this sample, this clonotype turned up many times. The J gene is TRBJ1-2, the V gene TRBV4-3; D call uncertain. CDR3 length: 14 amino acids. The germline V and J ends were trimmed by 0 bases and 8 bases, with 13 bases remaining between them. Germline CDR1 and CDR2: LGHNA and YSLEER. CDR3 sequence: CASSQDRGSWGYTF. The CDR3 region has the DNA TGCGCCAGCAGCCAAGACCGGGGTTCGTGGGGCTACACCTTC.

There are a few counts of this clonotype. The rearrangement joins TRBV7-9 to TRBJ2-5, with TRBD1 matching over 8 bases. CDR3 length: 16 amino acids. V shed 5 bases and J 3 bases; nucleotides not matched to a gene: 11. Germline V gene lookup returns CDR1 SEHNR and CDR2 FQNEAQ (reference sequence). CDR3 protein: CASSVWDRSSEETQYF. The CDR3 region has the DNA TGTGCCAGCAGCGTTTGGGACAGGAGCTCCGAAGAGACCCAGTACTTC. Full variable domain (missing parts from reference TRBV7-9 and TRBJ2-5): DTGVSQNPRHKITKRGQNVTFRCDPISEHNRLYWYRQTLGQGPEFLTYFQNEAQLEKSRLLSDRFSAERPKGSFSTLEIQRTEQGDSAMYLCASSVWDRSSEETQYFGPGTRLLVL.

Many counts were recorded for this clonotype. The chain employs TRBV7-9 and TRBJ2-3, with no clear D. The CDR3 totals 11 residues. Trimming stripped 3 bases from V and 5 bases from J, with 3 bases between. Germline V gene lookup returns CDR1 SEHNR and CDR2 FQNEAQ (reference sequence). The CDR3 reads CASSFLDTQYF. CDR3 sequence (DNA): TGTGCCAGCAGCTTTTTAGATACGCAGTATTTT.

This clonotype has at least ten counts. The chain recombines TRBV20-1 with TRBJ1-5; 11 bases are shared with TRBD1. There are 17 residues in the CDR3. The trim removed 5 bases at V and 9 bases at J, leaving 18 bases unmatched. Per germline, CDR1 DFQATT and CDR2 SNEGSKA (reference sequence). For the CDR3, the DNA is TGCAGTGCTCGGTTTGGTGTTTGGGGACAGGGGGTCCCGCCCCAGCATTTT. Its protein product is CSARFGVWGQGVPPQHF.

The table lists this clonotype with many counts. The rearrangement joins TRBV7-9 to TRBJ2-7, with D perhaps matching TRBD1 (6 bases). Germline CDR1 SEHNR, CDR2 FQNEAQ (reference sequence). CDR3 length: 16 residues. V was shortened by 6 bases and J by 5 bases, with 23 bases between the two germline ends. In nucleotides, the CDR3 is TGTGCCAGCAGTACCGGGCCAAGGACAGTATCAGACGAGCAGTACTTC. Translating it yields CASSTGPRTVSDEQYF.

The sample holds many counts of this clonotype. The chain employs TRBV24-1 and TRBJ2-3, with 8 bases identical to TRBD2. The CDR3 contains 16 residues. Germline V gene lookup returns CDR1 KGHDR and CDR2 SFDVKD. The trim removed 4 bases at V and 4 bases at J, leaving 9 bases unmatched. CDR3: CATSDTRGSGADTQYF. The CDR3 DNA sequence: TGTGCCACCAGTGACACTCGGGGTAGCGGGGCAGATACGCAGTATTTT.

This rearrangement joins TRBV6-6 to TRBJ1-1; D call uncertain. The CDR3 consists of 15 residues. The germline V and J ends were trimmed by 0 bases and 3 bases, with 11 bases remaining between them. Germline assignment: CDR1 MNHNY and CDR2 SVGAGI (reference sequence). The CDR3: CASSYSGEGDTEAFF. Here the CDR3 DNA reads TGTGCCAGCAGTTACTCCGGGGAAGGAGACACTGAAGCTTTCTTT.

The table lists this clonotype with many counts. The chain has TRBV7-3 and TRBJ2-7; D is unclear. V was pared by 11 bases and J by 2 bases, with 16 bases between. The V gene's germline CDR1 is SGHTA and CDR2 FQGTGA. There are 13 residues in the CDR3. The CDR3 reads CAPPGSVTYEQYF. CDR3 bases: TGTGCCCCCCCCGGGTCGGTTACCTACGAGCAGTACTTC.

The rearrangement links TRBV18 to TRBJ2-2; maybe TRBD1 (6 bases). V was clipped by 1 base and J by 3 bases, with 6 bases between them. Germline values: CDR1 KGHSH, CDR2 LQKENI. The CDR3 consists of 14 residues. The CDR3 nucleotides are TGTGCCAGCTCACCACAGGGGGACACCGGGGAGCTGTTTTTT. This codes for CASSPQGDTGELFF.

There are many counts of this clonotype. The chain links TRBV7-9 to TRBJ2-5; 11 bases align to TRBD2. This CDR3 contains 16 residues. V lost 5 bases to trimming and J lost 5 bases; unmatched junction nucleotides: 10. CDR1 and CDR2 (germline): SEHNR, FQNEAQ (reference sequence). The CDR3 sequence: CASSSSGGAGGETQYF. CDR3 nucleotides: TGTGCCAGCAGCAGTAGCGGGGGGGCCGGCGGGGAGACCCAGTACTTC. Supplemented by reference TRBV7-9 and TRBJ2-5, the full variable domain reads DTGVSQNPRHKITKRGQNVTFRCDPISEHNRLYWYRQTLGQGPEFLTYFQNEAQLEKSRLLSDRFSAERPKGSFSTLEIQRTEQGDSAMYLCASSSSGGAGGETQYFGPGTRLLVL.

The V gene is TRBV20-1, the J gene TRBJ2-5; tentative D call: TRBD2 (5 bases). The CDR3 is made up of 14 amino acids. The V end lost 6 bases, the J end lost 4 bases, and 18 bases lay between the germline ends. Looked up from germline, CDR1 is DFQATT and CDR2 is SNEGSKA (reference sequence). The CDR3 sequence is CSAYGDVVGETQYF. Here the CDR3 DNA reads TGCAGTGCATACGGGGATGTAGTCGGAGAGACCCAGTACTTC.

The rearrangement joins TRBV11-3 to TRBJ2-1, with 8 bases identical to TRBD2. Losses at the gene ends were 9 bases for V and 3 bases for J; bases not matched to a gene: 4. The CDR3 spans 13 residues. Germline CDR1 SGHNT, CDR2 YENEEA. Here the CDR3 reads CARRGAYYNEQFF. The CDR3 DNA follows: TGTGCCAGGCGGGGGGCTTACTACAATGAGCAGTTCTTC.

V is TRBV29-1 and J is TRBJ1-5; a weak D match, TRBD1 (5 bases). Trimming cost V 6 bases and J 10 bases, with 10 bases left between them. This CDR3 is 10 amino acids long. The germline CDR1 and CDR2 sequences are SQVTM and ANQGSEA. The CDR3 protein is CSVGTEPQHF. CDR3 nucleotides: TGCAGCGTAGGGACCGAACCCCAGCATTTT.

This clonotype was counted ten times or more. This chain connects TRBV3-1 to TRBJ2-1; 12 nucleotides agree with TRBD1. CDR3 size: 15 residues. J was trimmed by 10 bases and V by 4 bases; bases with no gene match: 8. Per the germline V gene, CDR1 is LGHDT and CDR2 is YNNKEL (reference sequence). Here the CDR3 reads CASSPGTGGGEEQFF. In nucleotides, the CDR3 is TGTGCCAGCAGCCCCGGGACAGGGGGCGGAGAGGAGCAGTTCTTC.

The chain is built from TRBV6-2 or TRBV6-3 and TRBJ2-5; D could derive from TRBD1 or TRBD2 (5 bases each). Trimming left V 2 bases short and J 5 bases short, with 21 bases between. CDR3 length: 17 residues. CDR1 is MNHEY, CDR2 SVGEGT, per germline. The CDR3 DNA reads as TGTGCCAGCAGTTACCCCCTTGCGATGGGGACCGCGGAGACCCAGTACTTC. Protein sequence: CASSYPLAMGTAETQYF.

In its sample, this clonotype was seen many times. The rearrangement joins TRBV7-2 to TRBJ2-5, with D tentatively TRBD2 (7 bases). The V and J ends lost 6 bases and 6 bases respectively, with 14 bases between them. CDR1 is SGHTA, CDR2 FQGNSA, per germline. There are 13 residues in the CDR3. The CDR3 here is CASRQKGGKTQYF. The CDR3 region has the DNA TGTGCCAGCAGGCAAAAGGGGGGGAAGACCCAGTACTTC.

This clonotype has a count of ten or more. A read error may produce the germline difference seen at one junction end. The V call is TRBV2, the J call TRBJ1-5, with D uncertain. Per germline, CDR1 SNHLY and CDR2 FYNNEI. This CDR3 comprises 15 residues. CDR3 amino acids: CASSEARPNNQPQHF. CDR3 coding DNA: TGTGCCAGCAGCGAAGCAAGGCCAAACAATCAGCCCCAGCATTTT.

This chain uses TRBV15 with TRBJ2-4; possibly TRBD2 for D (6 bases). Germline CDR1 is LNHNV and CDR2 is YYDKDF (reference sequence). Trimming cost V 5 bases and J 7 bases, with 15 bases left between them. CDR3 length: 14 amino acids. CDR3 sequence (DNA): TGTGCCACCAGCGGGATCTCGGGAGATAACATTCAGTACTTC. Amino acids: CATSGISGDNIQYF.

This clonotype was recorded many times. CDR3 nucleotides: TGTGCCAGCAGCATACGACTAGTTGAGCAGTTCTTC. Translating gives CASSIRLVEQFF. The chain couples TRBV7-2 to TRBJ2-1; weak D call: TRBD2 (6 bases). Trimming left V 5 bases short and J 9 bases short, with 11 bases between. Looked up from germline, CDR1 is SGHTA and CDR2 is FQGNSA. The CDR3 extends over 12 amino acids. The full variable domain, in which reference TRBV7-2 and TRBJ2-1 provide the parts outside the CDR3, is GAGVSQSPSNKVTEKGKDVELRCDPISGHTALYWYRQSLGQGLEFLIYFQGNSAPDKSGLPSDRFSAERTGGSVSTLTIQRTQQEDSAVYLCASSIRLVEQFFGPGTRLTVL.

This clonotype came up many times. The chain combines TRBV12-3 or TRBV12-4 with TRBJ2-3, with D hard to call. This CDR3 spans 12 amino acids. V lost 2 bases to trimming and J lost 7 bases, with 7 bases between them. The CDR3 sequence: CASSLSANTQYF. The CDR3 coding sequence is TGTGCCAGCAGTTTATCCGCTAATACGCAGTATTTT.

Ten or more counts support this clonotype. The rearrangement links TRBV4-3 to TRBJ2-5; D might be TRBD2 (5 bases). CDR3 size: 14 residues. Germline values: CDR1 LGHNA, CDR2 YSLEER. Trimming removed 1 base at V and 7 bases at J, with 13 bases between. CDR3 in DNA: TGCGCCAGCAGCCAAGGGAGGACCCGCGGGACCCAGTACTTC. Translated: CASSQGRTRGTQYF.

This chain joins TRBV2 and TRBJ2-1; 7 bases are shared with TRBD2. The CDR3 spans 16 residues. V dropped 2 bases and J dropped 10; count of bases not matched to a gene: 14. CDR1 is SNHLY and CDR2 is FYNNEI in the germline V gene. CDR3 sequence: CASSESPWGGPGEQFF. For the CDR3, the DNA is TGTGCCAGCAGTGAAAGCCCTTGGGGAGGGCCCGGGGAGCAGTTCTTC.

This clonotype was observed a handful of times. The V gene is TRBV28, the J gene TRBJ1-1; the match to TRBD1 covers 7 bases. Looked up from germline, CDR1 is MDHEN and CDR2 is SYDVKM. The ends lost 5 bases at V and 2 bases at J; junction bases unmatched: 8. CDR3 length: 15 residues. The CDR3 reads CASSPRGGGNTEAFF. DNA for the CDR3: TGTGCCAGCAGTCCCCGGGGAGGGGGCAACACTGAAGCTTTCTTT. The complete variable domain, with remaining parts taken from reference TRBV28 and TRBJ1-1, reads DVKVTQSSRYLVKRTGEKVFLECVQDMDHENMFWYRQDPGLGLRLIYFSYDVKMKEKGDIPEGYSVSREKKERFSLILESASTNQTSMYLCASSPRGGGNTEAFFGQGTRLTVV.